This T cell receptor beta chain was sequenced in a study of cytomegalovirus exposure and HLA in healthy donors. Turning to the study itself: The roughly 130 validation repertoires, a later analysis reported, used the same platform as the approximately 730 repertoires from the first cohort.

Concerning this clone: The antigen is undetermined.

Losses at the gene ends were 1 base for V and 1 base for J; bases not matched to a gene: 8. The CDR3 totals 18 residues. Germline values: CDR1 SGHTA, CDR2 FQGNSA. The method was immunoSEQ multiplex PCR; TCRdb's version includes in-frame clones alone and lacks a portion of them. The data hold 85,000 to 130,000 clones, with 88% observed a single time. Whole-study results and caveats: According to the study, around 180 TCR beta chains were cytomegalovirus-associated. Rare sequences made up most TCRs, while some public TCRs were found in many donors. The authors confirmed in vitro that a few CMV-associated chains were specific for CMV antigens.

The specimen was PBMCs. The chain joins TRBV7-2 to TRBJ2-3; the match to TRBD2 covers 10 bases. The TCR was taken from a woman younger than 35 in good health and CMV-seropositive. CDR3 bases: TGTGCCAGCAGCTTAGTTAGCGGGGGGCCCCTTGGCACAGATACGCAGTATTTT. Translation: CASSLVSGGPLGTDTQYF. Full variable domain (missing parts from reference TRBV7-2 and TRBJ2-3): GAGVSQSPSNKVTEKGKDVELRCDPISGHTALYWYRQSLGQGLEFLIYFQGNSAPDKSGLPSDRFSAERTGGSVSTLTIQRTQQEDSAVYLCASSLVSGGPLGTDTQYFGPGTRLTVL.